This TCR beta chain is from a study of response to subunit inactivated influenza vaccine. A single record per CDR3 protein comes from TCRdb applying MiXCR to the RT-PCR reads. The table lists 600,000 to 700,000 distinct CDR3 sequences, roughly 15% of them singletons. On this clonotype: No antigen is known for it.

Study results and limitations: Authors proposed each seasonal influenza vaccination draws in few new T cells.

The sample consisted of PBMCs from blood, taken less than 15 days before vaccination. The receptor was isolated from a man aged 50-59 years who received an inactivated influenza vaccine.

DNA for the CDR3: TGTGCCAGCAGTTTCGGGCAGGGTCGACAGCCCCAGCATTTT. The encoded protein is CASSFGQGRQPQHF. The J gene is TRBJ1-5, the V gene TRBV12-3 or TRBV12-4; a weak D match, TRBD1 (5 bases). Trimming pared 3 bases from V and 7 bases from J, leaving 13 bases between. This CDR3 has 14 residues.